Listed below are T cell receptor beta chains from one sample, sequenced in a study of immune evolution from preneoplasia to lung adenocarcinoma. Data came from immunoSEQ multiplex PCR; TCRdb stores just in-frame clones and leaves some out. The sample lists around 4,100 clones, over 65% occurring once. Sequencing was performed on FFPE minimally invasive lung adenocarcinoma tissue. These receptors all come from a person in their 70s with lung adenocarcinoma. CDR3s include the opening cysteine and the closing phenylalanine or tryptophan. A D gene is named only where the DNA matches it firmly. Part of the rows lack a size; the others show once, few, many or a class for expanded clones.

. TRBJ1-4 TRBD1 TRBV29-1 TGCAGCGTAGAGACAGGGTTTTTAGATGAAAAACTGTTTTTT CSVETGFLDEKLFF
. TRBJ1-2 . TRBV16 TGTGCCAGCAGCCAAAGTGGACTCGGCTACACCTTC CASSQSGLGYTF
. TRBJ1-1 . TRBV6-4 TGTGCCAGCAGTGACTCTTCGAGAGACACTGAAGCTTTCTTT CASSDSSRDTEAFF
. TRBJ2-5 . TRBV11-2 TGTGCCAGCAGCTTAGACTACGCACAAGAGACCCAGTACTTC CASSLDYAQETQYF
. TRBJ1-1 . TRBV15 TGTGCCACCAGCAGTGGGCTGCACACTGAAGCTTTCTTT CATSSGLHTEAFF
. TRBJ2-1 . TRBV6-4 TGTGCCAGCAGCGCCCGACTAGACAATGAGCAGTTCTTC CASSARLDNEQFF
. TRBJ1-2 . TRBV7-8 TGTGCCAGCAGCCCTCGCAGGGGAGATAGCTACACCTTC CASSPRRGDSYTF
. TRBJ2-5 TRBD2 TRBV18 TGTGCCAGCTCTCCAGGACTAGATGAGACCCAGTACTTC CASSPGLDETQYF
. TRBJ1-4 . TRBV30 TGTGCCTCGTCCGGGACGGATAATGAAAAACTGTTTTTT CASSGTDNEKLFF
. TRBJ2-5 . TRBV5-1 TGCGCCAGCAGCTTGGAACAAGAGACCCAGTACTTC CASSLEQETQYF
hyperexpanded TRBJ1-1 . TRBV7-9 TGTGCCAGCAGTAGGACCCTTGAAGCTTTCTTT CASSRTLEAFF
. TRBJ2-2 TRBD1 TRBV5-4 TGTGCCAGCAGCGTGGGACAGAGTAACACCGGGGAGCTGTTTTTT CASSVGQSNTGELFF
. TRBJ1-5 . TRBV6-1 TGTGCCAGCAGCCAGACAGCGAGCAATCAGCCCCAGCATTTT CASSQTASNQPQHF
. TRBJ2-1 TRBD2 TRBV7-3 TGTGCCAGCAGCTCCCCGGGAGGGATGGGGGCCTACAATGAGCAGTTCTTC CASSSPGGMGAYNEQFF
few TRBJ2-7 . TRBV7-6 TGTGCCAGCAGCTTGTGCTACGAGCAGTACTTC CASSLCYEQYF
. TRBJ1-3 . TRBV21-1 TGTGCCAGCAGAGCACCCGTACACGCACGAAACACCATATATTTT CASRAPVHARNTIYF
. TRBJ1-6 . TRBV5-1 TGCGCCAGCAGCCTTGGAGTCTCCCCGGTTGATTCACCCCTCCACTTT CASSLGVSPVDSPLHF
. TRBJ1-2 . TRBV21-1 TGTGCCAGTAGGGACAGCTATGGCTACACCTTC CASRDSYGYTF
. TRBJ2-7 TRBD2 TRBV7-2 TGTGCCAGCAGCTTAGATTTTGCTAGCGGGACGTACGAGCAGTACTTC CASSLDFASGTYEQYF
. TRBJ2-3 TRBD2 TRBV5-1 TGCGCCAGCAGAATCGCCGGGAGGGCCATTACAGATACGCAGTATTTT CASRIAGRAITDTQYF
once TRBJ2-3 TRBD1 TRBV6-4 TGTGCCAGCAGTGACGGGACAGGGGGCGCAGATACGCAGTATTTT CASSDGTGGADTQYF
. TRBJ1-5 . TRBV2 TGTGCCAGCACCCCCTGGCAGGGAGGAAATCAGCCCCAGCATTTT CASTPWQGGNQPQHF
. TRBJ2-7 . TRBV7-2 TGTGCCAGCAGCTTAGATGGGGCTATGGGTGACGAGCAGTACTTC CASSLDGAMGDEQYF
. TRBJ2-7 . TRBV29-1 TGCAGCGCCGGCGGGGTCGCCTACGAGCAGTACTTC CSAGGVAYEQYF
. TRBJ1-1 . TRBV6-1 TGTGCCAGCAGTGAGGGGGGCGGCAGGCCACAGGGTGAAGCTTTCTTT CASSEGGGRPQGEAFF
. TRBJ1-1 . TRBV28 TGTGCCAGCAGTTTATTTTCGCCCGGGAGAACTGAAGCTTTCTTT CASSLFSPGRTEAFF
few TRBJ2-7 . TRBV6-5 TGTGCCAGCAGTTACCCGTTCGGTGCGTCCTACGAGCAGTACTTC CASSYPFGASYEQYF